This TCR beta chain was identified during a study of T cell changes during pregnancy in multiple sclerosis. The table came from immunoSEQ multiplex PCR; TCRdb's copy has only in-frame clones and leaves some out. This sample carries 65,000 to 90,000 clones, around 90% of them seen once, and the ten largest clones take almost 0.3%. The CDR3 extends over 14 amino acids. The V end was cut by 5 bases, the J end by 4 bases, with 13 bases between. The germline gives CDR1 SSHAT, CDR2 FNYEAQ (reference sequence). The sequence came from a female donor with multiple sclerosis, enrolled in a pregnancy study. The rearrangement links TRBV7-7 to TRBJ2-3; tentatively, D is TRBD1 (6 bases). The source was CD4+ T cells from peripheral blood mononuclear cells, collected after pregnancy. The CDR3 protein is CASSRGQQSDTQYF. CDR3 coding DNA: TGTGCCAGCAGCCGAGGACAGCAATCAGATACGCAGTATTTT.